This T cell receptor beta chain was recovered during a study of T-cell reconstitution after alpha-beta-depleted transplantation in children. Unique molecular identifiers featured in how the TCRbeta library was prepared. Each CDR3 protein is one row after TCRdb ran MiXCR on the PCR reads. This sample has around 580,000 distinct CDR3 sequences, with 20% to 30% found just once. The CDR3 spans 16 residues. Germline CDR1 and CDR2: MNHEY and SVGAGI. V lost 2 bases, J lost 8 bases, and 18 bases lay in between. Details on this clonotype: The target antigen is unknown.

Study-wide results and limits: Newly generated T cells supplied most T-cell counts and diversity one year post-transplant. As was reported, about two months after transplant, alpha-beta T cells came from several hundred expanded graft clones. Surviving recipient T cells and intrathymic progenitors accounted for some patients' high TCRbeta diversity at day 60.

V and J are TRBV6-5 and TRBJ1-4; D remains ambiguous. The sample consisted of PBMCs, taken before TCRalphabeta/CD19-depleted stem cell transplant. The TCR was taken from a boy younger than two with Wiskott-Aldrich syndrome, due to receive a stem cell transplant. CDR3 residues: CASSYRGRPPTEKLFF. The CDR3 DNA sequence: TGTGCCAGCAGTTACCGAGGGCGGCCGCCAACGGAAAAACTGTTTTTT.